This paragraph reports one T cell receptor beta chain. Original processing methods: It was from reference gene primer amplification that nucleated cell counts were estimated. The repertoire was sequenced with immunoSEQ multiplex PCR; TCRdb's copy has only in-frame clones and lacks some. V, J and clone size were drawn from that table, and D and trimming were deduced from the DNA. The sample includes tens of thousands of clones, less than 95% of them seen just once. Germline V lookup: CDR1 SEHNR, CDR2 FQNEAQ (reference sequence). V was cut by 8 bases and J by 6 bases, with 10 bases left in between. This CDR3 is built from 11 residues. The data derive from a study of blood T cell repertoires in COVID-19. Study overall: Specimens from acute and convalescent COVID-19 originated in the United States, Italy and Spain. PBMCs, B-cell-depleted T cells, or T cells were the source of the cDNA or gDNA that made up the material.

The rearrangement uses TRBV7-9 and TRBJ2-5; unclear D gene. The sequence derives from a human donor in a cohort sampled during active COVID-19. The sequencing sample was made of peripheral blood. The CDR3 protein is CASAQAQTQYF. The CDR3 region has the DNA TGTGCCAGCGCCCAGGCCCAGACCCAGTACTTC.